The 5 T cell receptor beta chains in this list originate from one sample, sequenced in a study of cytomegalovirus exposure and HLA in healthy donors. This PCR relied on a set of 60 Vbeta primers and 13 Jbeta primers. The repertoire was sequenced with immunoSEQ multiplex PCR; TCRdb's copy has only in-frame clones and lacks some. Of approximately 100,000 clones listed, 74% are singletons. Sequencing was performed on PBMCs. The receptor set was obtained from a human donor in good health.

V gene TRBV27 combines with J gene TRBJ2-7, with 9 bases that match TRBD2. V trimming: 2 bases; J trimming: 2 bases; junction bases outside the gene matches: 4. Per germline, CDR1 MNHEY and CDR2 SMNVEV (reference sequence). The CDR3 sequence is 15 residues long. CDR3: CASSLKREAAYEQYF. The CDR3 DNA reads TGTGCCAGCAGTTTAAAGCGGGAGGCCGCCTACGAGCAGTACTTC.

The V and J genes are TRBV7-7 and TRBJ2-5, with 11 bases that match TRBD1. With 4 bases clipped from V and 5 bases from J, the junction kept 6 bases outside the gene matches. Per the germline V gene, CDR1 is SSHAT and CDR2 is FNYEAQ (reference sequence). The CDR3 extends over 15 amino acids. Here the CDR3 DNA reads TGTGCCAGCAGCTCGGACAGGGGGCTTTGGGAGACCCAGTACTTC. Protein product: CASSSDRGLWETQYF.

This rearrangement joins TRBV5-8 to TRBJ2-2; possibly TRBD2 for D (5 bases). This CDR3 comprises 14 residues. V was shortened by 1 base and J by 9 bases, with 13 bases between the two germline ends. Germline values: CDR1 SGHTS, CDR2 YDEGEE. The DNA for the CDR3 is TGTGCCAGCAGCTTGCGAACTAGTGGTCGGGAGCTGTTTTTT. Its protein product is CASSLRTSGRELFF.

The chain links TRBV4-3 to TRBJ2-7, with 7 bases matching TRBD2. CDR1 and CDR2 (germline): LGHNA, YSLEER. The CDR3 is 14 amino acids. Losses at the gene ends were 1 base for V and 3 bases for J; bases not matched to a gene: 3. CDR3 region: CASSQGRDYYEQYF. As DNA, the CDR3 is TGCGCCAGCAGCCAAGGGAGGGACTACTACGAGCAGTACTTC.

In DNA, the CDR3 is TGTGCCAGCAGACCCCAGGGGACAGGATCCTACGAGCAGTACTTC. Its translation: CASRPQGTGSYEQYF. The chain uses TRBV28 and TRBJ2-7, with 8 nucleotides matching TRBD1. The CDR3 has 15 residues. The V and J ends lost 6 bases and 1 base, in that order; junction bases with no gene match: 8. Per the germline V gene, CDR1 is MDHEN and CDR2 is SYDVKM.